The clone carrying this TCR beta chain has only a few counts. The target antigen is unknown. These data come from a study of Graves' ophthalmopathy and Graves' hyperthyroidism. Regarding the study as a whole: Sensitivity of roughly 88% and specificity of about 77% were achieved when a 13-signature model separated ophthalmopathy from stable hyperthyroidism.

The authors diagnosed from clinical symptoms, serum thyroxine, TRAb, thyroid ultrasound and orbital computed tomography. For repertoire sequencing, the TCR beta CDR3 regions were amplified from RNA transcripts. Second-round multiplex PCR came after a first-round RT-PCR that employed HTBI primers. TCRdb re-analysed the multiplex PCR reads in MiXCR, keeping a single row per CDR3 protein. This sample yields 200,000 to 250,000 distinct CDR3 sequences, of which 20% to 25% are seen a single time; approximately 40% belongs to the top ten. Germline CDR1 and CDR2: SNHLY and FYNNEI. Trimming took off 4 bases at V and 3 bases at J, with 9 bases between the two ends. CDR3 length: 13 residues.

The source of this sequence is a woman in her fifties or sixties with Graves' ophthalmopathy. The chain employs TRBV2 and TRBJ2-5; D is uncertain. The sequencing sample was made of peripheral blood. CDR3 amino acids: CASSGNSKETQYF. In nucleotides, the CDR3 is TGTGCCAGCAGTGGCAACAGCAAAGAGACCCAGTACTTC.